Presented here are 8 T cell receptor beta chains from one specimen sequenced in a study of neurological immune-mediated disorders. TCRdb recomputed calls from the 5' RACE reads with MiXCR, one row per CDR3 protein. In the table there are tens of thousands of distinct CDR3 sequences, 3.5% to 5.5% of which are singletons. Sample: PBMCs. These receptors were collected from a woman in her sixties or seventies with multiple sclerosis.

The table lists this clonotype with a few counts. V gene TRBV4-1 combines with J gene TRBJ2-2; D remains ambiguous. Germline CDR1 reads MGHRA; CDR2 reads YSYEKL. V was trimmed by 1 base and J by 0 bases, leaving 6 bases between them. The CDR3 contains 15 residues. The CDR3, as DNA: TGCGCCAGCAGCCAAGGGGCCACGAACACCGGGGAGCTGTTTTTT. Translating gives CASSQGATNTGELFF.

This clonotype has at least ten counts. V usage is TRBV5-1 and J usage is TRBJ2-1, with a possible D match to TRBD1 (5 bases). The CDR3 is 15 residues long. In germline, CDR1 is SGHRS, CDR2 YFSETQ. V lost 1 base and J 2 bases, leaving 10 bases between the germline ends. The CDR3 here is CASSLKGEPYNEQFF. CDR3 coding DNA: TGCGCCAGCAGCTTGAAAGGGGAACCCTACAATGAGCAGTTCTTC.

This clonotype was recorded at least ten times. The chain combines TRBV7-2 with TRBJ2-7; tentatively, D is TRBD1 (6 bases). Trimming took off 0 bases at V and 0 bases at J, with 12 bases between the two ends. The CDR3 sequence is 16 residues long. Germline V gene sequence: CDR1 SGHTA, CDR2 FQGNSA. CDR3 DNA sequence: TGTGCCAGCAGCTTAGCCTTTGGACAGCCCTCCTACGAGCAGTACTTC. It translates to CASSLAFGQPSYEQYF.

This clonotype was counted many times. This chain uses TRBV27 with TRBJ1-1; D is undetermined. Trimming removed 1 base at V and 11 bases at J, with 14 bases between. The CDR3 sequence is 13 residues long. In germline, CDR1 is MNHEY, CDR2 SMNVEV (reference sequence). The CDR3 nucleotides are TGTGCCAGCAGTTTATTCGTGGGGAGGGCTGCTTTCTTT. This translates into CASSLFVGRAAFF.

This clonotype has at least ten counts. The chain links TRBV5-8 to TRBJ2-1; 10 positions match TRBD2. The CDR3 has 14 residues. V gave up 4 bases and J gave up 4 bases; unmatched junction bases: 2. Germline V gives CDR1 SGHTS, CDR2 YDEGEE. CDR3: CASSRTSGYNEQFF. The CDR3 region has the DNA TGTGCCAGCAGCCGGACTAGCGGTTACAATGAGCAGTTCTTC.

At least ten counts were recorded for this clonotype. This chain uses TRBV30 with TRBJ1-2, with D possibly matching TRBD1 (5 bases). With 5 bases removed from V and 4 bases from J, the gap between germline ends came to 8 bases. The germline gives CDR1 GTSNPN, CDR2 SVGIG (reference sequence). The CDR3 totals 11 residues. DNA of the CDR3: TGTGCCTGGTCCGGGGCCTATGGCTACACCTTC. Translated: CAWSGAYGYTF.

This clonotype occurred many times. The gene calls are TRBV20-1 and TRBJ1-1; 7 nucleotides agree with TRBD1. CDR3 length equals 8 residues. Germline CDR1 and CDR2: DFQATT and SNEGSKA (reference sequence). DNA for the CDR3: TGCAGGACAGGGTTAACTTTCTTT. The encoded protein is CRTGLTFF.

This clonotype was picked up many times. The chain couples TRBV20-1 to TRBJ2-5, with 7 bases that match TRBD2. CDR3 length: 12 amino acids. CDR1 is DFQATT and CDR2 is SNEGSKA in the germline V gene (reference sequence). With 8 bases clipped from V and 2 bases from J, the junction kept 5 bases outside the gene matches. CDR3 sequence reads: CSQSSGQETQYF. CDR3 nucleotide sequence: TGCAGTCAATCTAGCGGACAAGAGACCCAGTACTTC.